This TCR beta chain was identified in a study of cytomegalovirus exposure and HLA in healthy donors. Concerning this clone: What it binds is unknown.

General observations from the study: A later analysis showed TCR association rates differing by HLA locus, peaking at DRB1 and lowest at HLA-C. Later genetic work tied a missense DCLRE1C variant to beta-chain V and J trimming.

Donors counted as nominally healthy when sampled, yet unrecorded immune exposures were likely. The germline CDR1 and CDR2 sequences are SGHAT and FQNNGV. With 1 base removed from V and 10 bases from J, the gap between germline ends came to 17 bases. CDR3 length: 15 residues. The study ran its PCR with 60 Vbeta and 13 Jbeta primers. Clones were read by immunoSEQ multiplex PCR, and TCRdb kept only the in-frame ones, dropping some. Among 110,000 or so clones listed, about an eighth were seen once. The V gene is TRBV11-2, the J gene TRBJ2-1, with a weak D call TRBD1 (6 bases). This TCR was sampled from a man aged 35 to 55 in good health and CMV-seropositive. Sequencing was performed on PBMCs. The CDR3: CASSLVRTVSEEQFF. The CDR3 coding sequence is TGTGCCAGCAGCTTAGTTAGGACAGTCTCTGAGGAGCAGTTCTTC.